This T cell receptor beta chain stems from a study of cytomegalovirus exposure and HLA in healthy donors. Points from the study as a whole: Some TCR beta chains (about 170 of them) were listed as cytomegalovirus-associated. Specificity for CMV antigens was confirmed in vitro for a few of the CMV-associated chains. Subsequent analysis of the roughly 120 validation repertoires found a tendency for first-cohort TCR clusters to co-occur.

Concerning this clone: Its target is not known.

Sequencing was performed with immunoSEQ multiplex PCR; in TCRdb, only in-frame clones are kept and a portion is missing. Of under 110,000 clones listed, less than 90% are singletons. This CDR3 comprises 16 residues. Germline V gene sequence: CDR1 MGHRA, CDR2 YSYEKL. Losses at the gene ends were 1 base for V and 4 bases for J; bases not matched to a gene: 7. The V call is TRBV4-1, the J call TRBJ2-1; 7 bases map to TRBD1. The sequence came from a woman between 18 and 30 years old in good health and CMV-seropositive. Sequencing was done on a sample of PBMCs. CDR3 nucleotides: TGCGCCAGCAGCCAAGTAACAGGGGCTTCATACAATGAGCAGTTCTTC. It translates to CASSQVTGASYNEQFF.